Here is one T cell receptor (beta chain) with its context. As handled by the study authors: Scientists estimated how many nucleated cells there were by amplifying reference gene primers. Assay: immunoSEQ multiplex PCR; the TCRdb copy retains only in-frame clones and omits some. V and J calls and clone size come straight from that table; D and trimming were deduced from the DNA. The data contain 400,000 to 550,000 clones, approximately 90% of them singletons. The data originate from a study of blood T cell repertoires in COVID-19. Across the study: Italy, Spain and the United States were the sources of the convalescent and acute COVID-19 samples. Sources were T cells, B-cell-depleted T cells, or PBMCs; the material itself was cDNA or gDNA.

The material sequenced was peripheral blood. This receptor was obtained from a woman in her twenties or thirties with acute or convalescent COVID-19.

CDR3 in amino acids: CATSDPQDSLGELFF. CDR3 coding DNA: TGTGCCACCAGTGATCCACAGGACAGTCTCGGGGAGCTGTTTTTT. V is TRBV24-1 and J is TRBJ2-2, with TRBD1 as a possible D gene (6 bases). Germline CDR1 is KGHDR and CDR2 is SFDVKD. The length of the CDR3 is 15 residues. V was cut by 3 bases and J by 7 bases, with 14 bases left in between.